The clone carrying this T cell receptor beta chain showed up just once. Its antigen is still unknown. These data come from a study of blood T cells in healthy people across ages. Study-wide results and caveats: Naive CD4+ cell counts and diversity both ran higher in long-lived than in aged donors.

The germline V and J ends were trimmed by 0 bases and 3 bases, with 9 bases remaining between them. This CDR3 contains 15 residues. Germline CDR1 is LGHNA and CDR2 is YSLEER. Alongside a J-beta primer mix, a sample-barcoded 5' primer served in a second PCR lasting 7 to 11 cycles. One entry per CDR3 protein, called by TCRdb with MiXCR from the 5' RACE reads. The repertoire consists of about 1.4 million distinct CDR3 sequences, with around 59% occurring once and the leading ten covering roughly 6.3%. Input material: blood. This chain joins TRBV4-3 and TRBJ2-4; perhaps TRBD2 as D (5 bases). This clonotype was obtained from a man aged 18 to 35 in good health. Written as DNA, the CDR3 is TGCGCCAGCAGCCAAGAGACGGGGAACAAAAACATTCAGTACTTC. Protein product: CASSQETGNKNIQYF.